The rows below give T cell receptor beta chains drawn from one sample of a study of blood T cell repertoires in COVID-19. The table came from immunoSEQ multiplex PCR; TCRdb's copy has only in-frame clones and leaves some out. Of around 99,000 clones listed, over 80% are singletons. Sequenced material: peripheral blood. These receptors came from a human donor in a cohort sampled during active COVID-19. The CDR3 runs from the conserved cysteine through the conserved F or W. A D gene is named only where the DNA matches it firmly. Some rows mark clone size as missing; the rest say once, few, many or name a class of expanded clone.

size,J,V,D,CDR3,DNA
NA,TRBJ2-2,TRBV9,NA,CASSVVSSGELFF,TGTGCCAGCAGCGTAGTGAGCTCCGGGGAGCTGTTTTTT
NA,TRBJ1-6,TRBV7-8,NA,CASSLVGAYNSPLHF,TGTGCCAGCAGCTTAGTGGGAGCCTATAATTCACCCCTCCACTTT
NA,TRBJ1-6,TRBV21-1,NA,CASSSSGPRKTGDNSPLHF,TGTGCCAGCAGCAGTTCAGGCCCCCGGAAGACAGGCGATAATTCACCCCTCCACTTT
NA,TRBJ2-5,TRBV5-1,NA,CASFLTGGPGETQYF,TGCGCCAGCTTCTTGACCGGGGGGCCGGGGGAGACCCAGTACTTC
NA,TRBJ1-2,TRBV18,NA,CASSPRTAVTSNYGYTF,TGTGCCAGCTCACCACGGACAGCCGTCACCTCTAACTATGGCTACACCTTC
NA,TRBJ1-2,TRBV5-1,NA,CASSLPASGGRKWDYGYTF,TGCGCCAGCAGCTTACCTGCCAGCGGGGGGCGAAAATGGGACTATGGCTACACCTTC
NA,TRBJ1-2,TRBV27,TRBD1,CASSSGQVTNGYTF,TGTGCCAGCAGTAGCGGACAGGTCACTAATGGCTACACCTTC
NA,TRBJ2-1,TRBV19,TRBD1,CASSRKGQGISSYNEQFF,TGTGCCAGTAGTAGGAAAGGACAGGGAATAAGCTCCTACAATGAGCAGTTCTTC
once,TRBJ2-1,TRBV5-1,TRBD2,CASSPGLGAYNEQFF,TGCGCCAGCAGCCCTGGACTAGGTGCCTACAATGAGCAGTTCTTC
NA,TRBJ2-1,TRBV24-1,NA,CATSDLSREVGSYNEQFF,TGTGCCACCAGTGATCTTTCCAGGGAGGTGGGCTCCTACAATGAGCAGTTCTTC
NA,TRBJ2-7,TRBV21-1,NA,CASSKHPKNRVRTYEQYF,TGTGCCAGCAGCAAACATCCAAAGAACAGGGTTCGCACCTACGAGCAGTACTTC